The 18 T cell receptor beta chains below were found in one sample sequenced in a study of molecular identifiers for immune sequencing clone quantification. TCRdb processed the PCR reads anew with MiXCR; each CDR3 protein has one entry. This sample carries over 65,000 distinct CDR3 sequences, roughly 25% of them seen once, and the ten largest clones take about 0.8%. The sample taken for sequencing was naive CD8+ T cells from blood, with Jurkat cell RNA spiked in. Subset specified: FACS-sorted CD8+CD4-CCR7+CD45RA+ naive T cells. The receptors shown here come from a human donor in good health. Some libraries in this study had Jurkat cell RNA spiked in.

About this clonotype: This clone may be a read error of a much larger clone one base away. The rearrangement uses TRBV20-1 and TRBJ2-6; D is undetermined. The CDR3 runs to 17 residues. V lost 8 bases to trimming and J lost 0 bases, with 20 bases between them. The germline CDR1 and CDR2 sequences are DFQATT and SNEGSKA (reference sequence). In DNA form, the CDR3 reads TGCAGTCCTAAGTTGTCCCCGGGTAACTCTGGGGCCAACGTCCTGACTTTC. Amino acid sequence: CSPKLSPGNSGANVLTF.

This clonotype was seen ten or more times. The chain carries TRBV28 and TRBJ2-1; 14 nucleotides agree with TRBD2. Trimming removed 4 bases from V and 8 bases from J; junction bases left unmatched: 4. The CDR3 totals 15 residues. From germline, CDR1 is MDHEN and CDR2 SYDVKM. This CDR3 is CASSWGLAGEDEQFF. The CDR3 DNA sequence: TGTGCCAGCAGTTGGGGACTAGCGGGAGAGGATGAGCAGTTCTTC. The full variable domain, in which reference TRBV28 and TRBJ2-1 provide the parts outside the CDR3, is DVKVTQSSRYLVKRTGEKVFLECVQDMDHENMFWYRQDPGLGLRLIYFSYDVKMKEKGDIPEGYSVSREKKERFSLILESASTNQTSMYLCASSWGLAGEDEQFFGPGTRLTVL.

This clonotype occurred many times. The V gene is TRBV5-1, the J gene TRBJ2-1, with 12 bases that match TRBD2. CDR1 and CDR2 (germline): SGHRS, YFSETQ. This CDR3 has 16 amino acids. Germline trimming cut 0 bases from V and 8 bases from J; bases unmatched to any gene: 6. This chain's CDR3 is CASSLAPSGGADEQFF. The CDR3 bases are TGCGCCAGCAGCTTGGCCCCTAGCGGGGGGGCCGATGAGCAGTTCTTC.

This clonotype is termed medium-sized (0.01 to 0.1%). The chain couples TRBV29-1 to TRBJ2-3, with a possible D match to TRBD1 (5 bases). Germline CDR1 is SQVTM and CDR2 is ANQGSEA. The CDR3 runs to 11 residues. V was trimmed by 5 bases and J by 8 bases, leaving 11 bases between them. CDR3 bases: TGCAGCGTTAGTACAGGTGTTACGCAGTATTTT. It is translated as CSVSTGVTQYF.

Details on this clonotype: A junction end diverges from the germline sequence, so it may reflect a read error. The chain employs TRBV6-5 and TRBJ2-3; a possible D gene is TRBD1 (5 bases). Germline V gene sequence: CDR1 MNHEY, CDR2 SVGAGI. CDR3 length: 13 residues. CDR3 region: CAGREGPTDTQYF. DNA for the CDR3: TGTGCCGGCAGGGAAGGGCCCACGGATACGCAGTATTTT.

Many counts were recorded for this clonotype. The chain is built from TRBV7-2 and TRBJ1-5; D perhaps matches TRBD1 (6 bases). The ends were cut back, 1 base at V and 2 bases at J, with 12 bases in the middle. The CDR3 extends over 16 amino acids. The V gene's germline CDR1 is SGHTA and CDR2 FQGNSA. The chain's CDR3 is CASSLGRGHGNQPQHF. The DNA of the CDR3 is TGTGCCAGCAGCTTAGGACGGGGGCATGGCAATCAGCCCCAGCATTTT.

The gene calls are TRBV11-2 and TRBJ2-2, with 8 bases matching TRBD2. The CDR3 length is 16 residues. With V trimmed by 5 bases and J by 6 bases, 11 bases remained unmatched. Germline loops: CDR1 SGHAT, CDR2 FQNNGV. CDR3: CASSPLAGLEAGELFF. The CDR3 DNA reads TGTGCCAGCAGCCCTCTAGCGGGTTTAGAAGCCGGGGAGCTGTTTTTT.

This clonotype was recorded a few times. The chain carries TRBV27 and TRBJ1-1, with a tentative D call TRBD1 (5 bases). Germline V gene lookup returns CDR1 MNHEY and CDR2 SMNVEV (reference sequence). V dropped 2 bases and J dropped 1 base, with 11 bases sitting between them. This CDR3 spans 15 amino acids. CDR3 bases: TGTGCCAGCAGTTTAGTGGGGGTTGAGAACACTGAAGCTTTCTTT. Its translation is CASSLVGVENTEAFF.

In its sample, this clonotype was seen many times. The chain combines TRBV7-9 with TRBJ1-4; D is unclear. The CDR3 is made up of 13 amino acids. The germline gives CDR1 SEHNR, CDR2 FQNEAQ (reference sequence). V was clipped by 4 bases and J by 8 bases, with 11 bases between them. The CDR3 DNA follows: TGTGCCAGCAGCTCCCTGCCTGAGGAAAAACTGTTTTTT. Its translation is CASSSLPEEKLFF.

Many counts were recorded for this clonotype. This chain links TRBV10-3 with TRBJ2-5; weak D call: TRBD1 (6 bases). The CDR3 consists of 13 residues. Germline V gene lookup returns CDR1 ENHRY and CDR2 SYGVKD. V was shortened by 8 bases and J by 2 bases, with 12 bases between the two germline ends. The CDR3 is CAIAGDLQETQYF. CDR3 nucleotide sequence: TGTGCCATCGCAGGGGACCTACAAGAGACCCAGTACTTC.

This clonotype was detected ten times or more. V is TRBV12-3 or TRBV12-4 and J is TRBJ2-3, with 9 nucleotides matching TRBD2. This CDR3 contains 15 residues. V trimming: 7 bases; J trimming: 4 bases; junction bases outside the gene matches: 9. Here the CDR3 reads CASNPAGGPADTQYF. DNA for the CDR3: TGTGCCAGCAACCCTGCGGGGGGGCCTGCAGATACGCAGTATTTT.

This clonotype has ten or more counts. CDR3 sequence reads: CSARDLGGLDTQYF. CDR3 DNA: TGCAGTGCTAGAGATCTTGGAGGGCTGGATACGCAGTATTTT. The chain has TRBV20-1 and TRBJ2-3; perhaps TRBD2 as D (6 bases). The germline gives CDR1 DFQATT, CDR2 SNEGSKA (reference sequence). This CDR3 is 14 amino acids long. The V gene lost 0 bases and the J gene lost 6 bases, with 13 bases spanning the gap.

This rearrangement joins TRBV10-3 to TRBJ2-5; the D is unclear. V lost 3 bases and J lost 5, with 10 bases in between. This CDR3 region has 13 residues. Germline assignment: CDR1 ENHRY and CDR2 SYGVKD. The CDR3 nucleotides are TGTGCCATCAGTGATGGTGGAGAGGAGACCCAGTACTTC. Amino acid sequence: CAISDGGEETQYF.

This clonotype was counted ten times or more. The gene calls are TRBV2 and TRBJ2-3; unclear D gene. This CDR3 is built from 15 residues. V was clipped by 1 base and J by 8 bases, with 16 bases between them. Germline V gene lookup returns CDR1 SNHLY and CDR2 FYNNEI. CDR3 in DNA: TGTGCCAGCAGTGAAGGCTCGGTCGCTCCAGGTACGCAGTATTTT. This translates into CASSEGSVAPGTQYF. Full variable domain (missing parts from reference TRBV2 and TRBJ2-3): EPEVTQTPSHQVTQMGQEVILRCVPISNHLYFYWYRQILGQKVEFLVSFYNNEISEKSEIFDDQFSVERPDGSNFTLKIRSTKLEDSAMYFCASSEGSVAPGTQYFGPGTRLTVL.

This clonotype was detected only a few times. The chain is built from TRBV6-2 or TRBV6-3 and TRBJ2-5, with D perhaps matching TRBD1 (6 bases). The V end lost 2 bases, the J end lost 7 bases, and 14 bases lay between the germline ends. This CDR3 has 14 amino acids. CDR1 is MNHEY and CDR2 is SVGEGT in the germline V gene. The CDR3 DNA reads as TGTGCCAGCAGTTACGTAGGGACACAGGGGACCCAGTACTTC. Residues: CASSYVGTQGTQYF.

To note about this clonotype: Just one base apart from a much larger clone, this may be a read error. The CDR3 ends on some other residue instead of the conserved phenylalanine or tryptophan, so this is likely a read error. This sequence joins TRBV27 and TRBJ2-3, with 9 bases matching TRBD2. Unmatched junction bases numbered 4, after V lost 3 bases and J lost 0 bases. The CDR3 contains 16 residues. Germline assignment: CDR1 MNHEY and CDR2 SMNVEV (reference sequence). CDR3 residues: CASSLGSGGSTDTQYL. The CDR3 coding sequence is TGTGCCAGCAGTTTGGGTAGCGGGGGTAGCACAGATACGCAGTATCTT.

Details on this clonotype: The junction does not match germline at one end; this may be a read error. The rearrangement joins TRBV2 to TRBJ1-1; D not resolved. The germline V gene has CDR1 SNHLY and CDR2 FYNNEI. This CDR3 has 14 residues. CDR3: CASSEAAPTPDAFF. The CDR3 coding sequence is TGTGCCAGCAGTGAAGCAGCACCAACCCCTGACGCTTTCTTT.

This chain links TRBV7-3 with TRBJ2-5; the D gene is possibly TRBD1 (6 bases). The germline V gene has CDR1 SGHTA and CDR2 FQGTGA. This CDR3 spans 16 amino acids. With 5 bases removed from V and 1 base from J, the gap between germline ends came to 17 bases. CDR3 loop: CASSPIPRGPQETQYF. In nucleotides, the CDR3 is TGTGCCAGCAGCCCCATTCCCAGGGGCCCCCAAGAGACCCAGTACTTC.